What follows are 20 T cell receptor beta chains derived from one specimen sequenced in a study of STAT5B mutations in CD4+ large granular lymphocyte leukemia. Method: immunoSEQ multiplex PCR; TCRdb's copy keeps in-frame clones and lacks some. The data contain 300 to 450 clones, 60% of them seen just once; the ten biggest clones take up 78%. Sequenced material: PBMCs. The receptors here all came from a woman aged 45-65 years with CD4+ T-cell large granular lymphocyte leukemia.

This clone was counted a few times. The rearrangement uses TRBV7-3 and TRBJ1-2; D is uncertain. Germline V gene sequence: CDR1 SGHTA, CDR2 FQGTGA. The length of the CDR3 is 13 residues. The V and J ends lost 2 bases and 5 bases respectively, with 9 bases between them. CDR3 DNA: TGTGCCAGCAGCTTAGCACAGAGTTATGGCTACACCTTC. This codes for CASSLAQSYGYTF. Based on the CDR3 plus reference TRBV7-3 and TRBJ1-2, the full variable domain is GAGVSQTPSNKVTEKGKYVELRCDPISGHTALYWYRQSLGQGPEFLIYFQGTGAADDSGLPNDRFFAVRPEGSVSTLKIQRTERGDSAVYLCASSLAQSYGYTFGSGTRLTVV.

The CDR3 DNA reads TGTGCCAGCAGTCGACAGGGGGGCGGTGGCTACACCTTC. It encodes CASSRQGGGGYTF. This chain joins TRBV27 and TRBJ1-2; 9 bases agree with TRBD1. The CDR3 is made up of 13 amino acids. CDR1 and CDR2 (germline): MNHEY, SMNVEV (reference sequence). Losses at the gene ends were 5 bases for V and 7 bases for J; bases not matched to a gene: 5.

The CDR3 is CATSKLAGASDEQFF. CDR3 nucleotides: TGTGCCACCAGCAAGCTAGCGGGAGCCTCCGATGAGCAGTTCTTC. This chain links TRBV15 with TRBJ2-1; 10 bases map to TRBD2. Germline trimming cut 4 bases from V and 8 bases from J; bases unmatched to any gene: 8. There are 15 residues in the CDR3. CDR1 LNHNV and CDR2 YYDKDF come from the germline V gene (reference sequence). The entire variable domain, with the rest obtained from reference TRBV15 and TRBJ2-1, is as follows: DAMVIQNPRYQVTQFGKPVTLSCSQTLNHNVMYWYQQKSSQAPKLLFHYYDKDFNNEADTPDNFQSRRPNTSFCFLDIRSPGLGDTAMYLCATSKLAGASDEQFFGPGTRLTVL.

A few counts support this clone. This chain links TRBV4-3 with TRBJ1-4, with TRBD1 as a possible D gene (6 bases). The germline V gene encodes CDR1 LGHNA and CDR2 YSLEER. The CDR3 has 20 residues. Here the CDR3 reads CAAAECQGQTWETTNEKLFF. CDR3 bases: TGCGCAGCAGCCGAATGCCAAGGACAGACATGGGAGACAACTAATGAAAAACTGTTTTTT.

The chain combines TRBV7-9 with TRBJ1-6; D gene unclear. Germline CDR1 SEHNR, CDR2 FQNEAQ (reference sequence). CDR3 length: 17 amino acids. With 4 bases removed from V and 5 bases from J, the gap between germline ends came to 18 bases. CDR3 sequence reads: CASSSPLSDSDNSPLHF. CDR3 in DNA: TGTGCCAGCAGCTCTCCCTTATCGGACTCGGATAATTCACCCCTCCACTTT.

The rearrangement links TRBV9 to TRBJ2-5; 10 nucleotides match TRBD1. The better agreement between TRBJ2-7 and the DNA end casts doubt on the J call. This CDR3 has 14 residues. CDR1 is SGDLS, CDR2 YYNGEE, per germline. Here the CDR3 reads CASSVTGGFYEQYF. The DNA of the CDR3 is TGTGCCAGCAGCGTGACAGGGGGCTTCTACGAGCAGTACTTC.

The chain has TRBV11-2 and TRBJ1-2; D ambiguous. Germline assignment: CDR1 SGHAT and CDR2 FQNNGV. The CDR3 spans 13 residues. Trimming stripped 1 base from V and 5 bases from J, with 8 bases between. CDR3 DNA sequence: TGTGCCAGCAGCTTAGCACAGAGTTATGGCTACACCTTC. Translated, it gives CASSLAQSYGYTF.

The rearrangement joins TRBV5-1 to TRBJ2-7; TRBD1 is a possible D gene (5 bases). Germline loops: CDR1 SGHRS, CDR2 YFSETQ. V lost 2 bases and J 2 bases, leaving 11 bases between the germline ends. The CDR3 covers 14 residues. CDR3 region: CASSLDQGTYEQYF. CDR3 DNA: TGCGCCAGCAGCTTAGACCAGGGAACCTACGAGCAGTACTTC. Together with reference TRBV5-1 and TRBJ2-7, the CDR3 gives the full variable domain: KAGVTQTPRYLIKTRGQQVTLSCSPISGHRSVSWYQQTPGQGLQFLFEYFSETQRNKGNFPGRFSGRQFSNSRSEMNVSTLELGDSALYLCASSLDQGTYEQYFGPGTRLTVT.

The CDR3 coding sequence is TGTGCCAGCAGCCCGGGAGGGAACCGCGGCGGCTACACCTTC. Its protein product is CASSPGGNRGGYTF. The V gene is TRBV4-2, the J gene TRBJ1-2; D unresolved. The V gene's germline CDR1 is LGHNA and CDR2 YNFKEQ. The V and J ends lost 4 bases and 8 bases respectively, with 17 bases between them. CDR3 length equals 14 residues.

This sequence joins TRBV28 and TRBJ1-5, with D perhaps matching TRBD1 (6 bases). Germline CDR1 and CDR2: MDHEN and SYDVKM. The CDR3 is 13 residues long. The germline V and J ends were trimmed by 2 bases and 7 bases, with 9 bases remaining between them. The CDR3 coding sequence is TGTGCCAGCAGTTTAACAGGGTCACAGCCCCAGCATTTT. Translated: CASSLTGSQPQHF.

The CDR3 sequence: CASRDPSGQETQYF. The CDR3 nucleotides are TGTGCCAGCAGGGACCCTAGTGGGCAAGAGACCCAGTACTTC. V and J are TRBV28 and TRBJ2-5; D is uncertain. The CDR3 extends over 14 amino acids. Trimming cost V 6 bases and J 2 bases, with 13 bases left between them. Looked up from germline, CDR1 is MDHEN and CDR2 is SYDVKM.

The chain employs TRBV28 and TRBJ2-7; a weak D match, TRBD2 (5 bases). Deletions cut 3 bases from V and 6 bases from J, with 15 bases between. Germline V gene lookup returns CDR1 MDHEN and CDR2 SYDVKM. The CDR3 has 14 residues. DNA of the CDR3: TGTGCCAGCAGTTTTTCGCGATTGGCGGGCGAGCAGTACTTC. It is translated as CASSFSRLAGEQYF.

The CDR3 nucleotides are TGTGCCAGCAGCAACAACGATCGGGGTTTAACAGATACGCAGTATTTT. Translated, it gives CASSNNDRGLTDTQYF. The rearrangement links TRBV28 to TRBJ2-3; perhaps TRBD2 as D (5 bases). Germline V gives CDR1 MDHEN, CDR2 SYDVKM. V gave up 6 bases and J gave up 3 bases, with 19 bases separating them. The CDR3 spans 16 residues.

This clone qualifies as hyperexpanded. J is TRBJ2-2 and V is TRBV7-6; 7 positions agree with TRBD1. Germline-derived CDR1 and CDR2 are SGHVS and FNYEAQ. CDR3 length equals 14 residues. J was trimmed by 5 bases and V by 5 bases; bases with no gene match: 5. In DNA, the CDR3 is TGTGCCAGCAGCCCTGCAGGGGGAACCGGGGAGCTGTTTTTT. This gives the protein CASSPAGGTGELFF.

This chain connects TRBV30 to TRBJ1-3; 7 nucleotides line up with TRBD1. This CDR3 is 14 amino acids long. Germline CDR1 reads GTSNPN; CDR2 reads SVGIG (reference sequence). V gave up 2 bases and J gave up 0 bases; unmatched junction bases: 1. DNA of the CDR3: TGTGCCTGGAGTAACAGGGGCTCTGGAAACACCATATATTTT. Its translation is CAWSNRGSGNTIYF.

The V call is TRBV11-2, the J call TRBJ1-1; D gene uncertain. The V end was cut by 1 base, the J end by 4 bases, with 10 bases between. Germline CDR1 reads SGHAT; CDR2 reads FQNNGV. The CDR3 sequence is 14 residues long. This CDR3 reads CASSLARSSTEAFF. The CDR3 bases are TGTGCCAGCAGCTTAGCCCGATCGTCCACTGAAGCTTTCTTT.

This rearrangement joins TRBV19 to TRBJ1-4, with D perhaps matching TRBD1 (5 bases). The germline V gene has CDR1 LNHDA and CDR2 SQIVND (reference sequence). Trimming shortened V by 3 bases and J by 7 bases, and 12 bases separated the two germline ends. The CDR3 loop spans 14 amino acids. CDR3 nucleotide sequence: TGTGCCAGTAGTATGGGAGGGGCCGGTGAAAAACTGTTTTTT. Protein sequence: CASSMGGAGEKLFF.

This rearrangement joins TRBV5-4 to TRBJ2-7, with D possibly TRBD2 on 8 matching bases. CDR3 length: 17 residues. V lost 3 bases, J lost 2 bases, and 21 bases lay in between. CDR1 is SGHNT and CDR2 is YYREEE in the germline V gene (reference sequence). In nucleotides, the CDR3 is TGTGCCAGCAGCTCTAGGACAGGAACTAGCGGAGCCTACGAGCAGTACTTC. It codes for CASSSRTGTSGAYEQYF.

The CDR3 reads CASSLAGDLADTQYF. In DNA, the CDR3 is TGTGCCAGCAGCTTGGCAGGGGATCTGGCCGATACGCAGTATTTT. The V gene is TRBV5-6, the J gene TRBJ2-3, with D possibly TRBD1 on 6 matching bases. CDR1 and CDR2 (germline): SGHDT, YYEEEE. Trimming cost V 0 bases and J 6 bases, with 14 bases left between them. The CDR3 has 15 amino acids.

As to this clone: A read error may produce the germline difference seen at one junction end. V is TRBV7-6 and J is TRBJ2-7; 10 bases are a match to TRBD2. CDR3 length equals 14 residues. Germline V lookup: CDR1 SGHVS, CDR2 FNYEAQ. CDR3 region: CASSLAGATYEQYF. The CDR3 DNA is TGTGCCAGCAGCCTAGCGGGAGCCACCTACGAGCAGTACTTC.